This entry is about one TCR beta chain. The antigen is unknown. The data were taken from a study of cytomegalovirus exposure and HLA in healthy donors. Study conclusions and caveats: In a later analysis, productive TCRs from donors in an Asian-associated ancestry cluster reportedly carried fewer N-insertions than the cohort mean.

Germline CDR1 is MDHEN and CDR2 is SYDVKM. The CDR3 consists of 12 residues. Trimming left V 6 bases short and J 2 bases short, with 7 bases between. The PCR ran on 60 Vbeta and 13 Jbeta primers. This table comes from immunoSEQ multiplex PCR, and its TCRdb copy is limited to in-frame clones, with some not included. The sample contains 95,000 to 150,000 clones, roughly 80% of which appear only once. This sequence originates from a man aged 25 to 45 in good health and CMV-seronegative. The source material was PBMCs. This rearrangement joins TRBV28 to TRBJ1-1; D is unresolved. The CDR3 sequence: CASSPLNTEAFF. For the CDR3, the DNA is TGTGCCAGCAGCCCTCTTAACACTGAAGCTTTCTTT.